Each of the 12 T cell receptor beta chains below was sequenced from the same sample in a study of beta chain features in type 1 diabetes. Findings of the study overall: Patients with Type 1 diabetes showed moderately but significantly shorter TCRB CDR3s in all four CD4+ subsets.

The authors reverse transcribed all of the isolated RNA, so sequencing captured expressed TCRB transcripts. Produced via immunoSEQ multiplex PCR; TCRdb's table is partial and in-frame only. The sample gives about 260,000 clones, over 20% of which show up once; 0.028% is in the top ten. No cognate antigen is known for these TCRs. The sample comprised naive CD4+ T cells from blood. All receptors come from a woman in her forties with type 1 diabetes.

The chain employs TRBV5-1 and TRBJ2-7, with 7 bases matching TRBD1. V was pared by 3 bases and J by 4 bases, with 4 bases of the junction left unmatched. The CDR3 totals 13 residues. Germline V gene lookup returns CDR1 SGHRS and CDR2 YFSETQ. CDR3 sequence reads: CASSSGQEYEQYF. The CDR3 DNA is TGCGCCAGCAGCTCAGGACAGGAGTACGAGCAGTACTTC.

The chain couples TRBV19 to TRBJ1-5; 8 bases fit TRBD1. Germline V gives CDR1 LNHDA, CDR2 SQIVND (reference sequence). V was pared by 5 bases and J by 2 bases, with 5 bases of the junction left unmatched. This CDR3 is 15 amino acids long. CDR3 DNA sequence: TGTGCCAGTAGTGGACAGGGTAGCGGCAATCAGCCCCAGCATTTT. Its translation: CASSGQGSGNQPQHF.

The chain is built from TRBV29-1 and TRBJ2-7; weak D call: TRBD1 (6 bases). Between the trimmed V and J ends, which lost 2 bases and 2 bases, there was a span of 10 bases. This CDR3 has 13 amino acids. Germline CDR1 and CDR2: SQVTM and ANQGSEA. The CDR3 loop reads CSVESRGTYEQYF. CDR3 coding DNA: TGCAGCGTTGAATCCAGGGGAACCTACGAGCAGTACTTC.

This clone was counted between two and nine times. Here the CDR3 DNA reads TGTGCCAGCAGTCCGCGGACAGTCCTGGCCGGGGCCAACGTCCTGACTTTC. Translating it yields CASSPRTVLAGANVLTF. The chain couples TRBV27 to TRBJ2-6, with a possible D match to TRBD1 (6 bases). The V end lost 5 bases, the J end lost 4 bases, and 18 bases lay between the germline ends. CDR1 is MNHEY, CDR2 SMNVEV, per germline (reference sequence). CDR3 length equals 17 residues.

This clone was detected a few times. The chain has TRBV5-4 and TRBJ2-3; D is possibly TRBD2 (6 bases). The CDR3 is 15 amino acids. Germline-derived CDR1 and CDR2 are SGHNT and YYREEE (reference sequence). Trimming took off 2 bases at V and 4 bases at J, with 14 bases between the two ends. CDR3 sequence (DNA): TGTGCCAGCAGCTTACCCGGGAGTGGGGCAGATACGCAGTATTTT. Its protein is CASSLPGSGADTQYF.

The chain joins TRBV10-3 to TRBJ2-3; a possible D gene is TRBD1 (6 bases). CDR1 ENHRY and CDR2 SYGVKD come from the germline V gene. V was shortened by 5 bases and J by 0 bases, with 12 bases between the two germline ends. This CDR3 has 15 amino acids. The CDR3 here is CAISLGTKSTDTQYF. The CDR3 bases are TGTGCCATCAGTCTCGGGACAAAAAGCACAGATACGCAGTATTTT.

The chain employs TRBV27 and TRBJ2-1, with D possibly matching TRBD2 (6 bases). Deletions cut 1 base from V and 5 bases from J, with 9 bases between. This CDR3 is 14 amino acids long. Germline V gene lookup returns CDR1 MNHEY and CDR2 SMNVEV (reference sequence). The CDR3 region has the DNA TGTGCCAGCAGTTTATTGACGGGAGACAATGAGCAGTTCTTC. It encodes CASSLLTGDNEQFF.

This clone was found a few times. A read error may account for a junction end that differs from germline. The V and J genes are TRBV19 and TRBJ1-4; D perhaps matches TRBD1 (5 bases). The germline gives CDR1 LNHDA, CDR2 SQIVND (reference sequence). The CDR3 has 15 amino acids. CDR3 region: CASSYSRGAHTSSIF. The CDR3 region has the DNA TGTGCCAGTAGTTATTCTCGTGGGGCCCATACCTCGTCGATTTTT.

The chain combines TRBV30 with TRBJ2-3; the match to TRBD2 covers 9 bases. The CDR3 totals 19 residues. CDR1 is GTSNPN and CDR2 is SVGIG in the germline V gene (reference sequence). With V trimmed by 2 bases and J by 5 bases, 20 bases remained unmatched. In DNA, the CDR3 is TGTGCCTGGAGTCCCCCGAGAGCGGGAGGCCCCCTCTCTGAAGATACGCAGTATTTT. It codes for CAWSPPRAGGPLSEDTQYF.

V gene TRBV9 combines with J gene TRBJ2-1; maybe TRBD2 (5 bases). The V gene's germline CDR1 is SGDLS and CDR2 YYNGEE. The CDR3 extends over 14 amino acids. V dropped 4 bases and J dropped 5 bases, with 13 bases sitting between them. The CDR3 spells CASSPRTSNNEQFF. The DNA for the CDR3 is TGTGCCAGCAGCCCGCGGACTTCGAACAATGAGCAGTTCTTC.

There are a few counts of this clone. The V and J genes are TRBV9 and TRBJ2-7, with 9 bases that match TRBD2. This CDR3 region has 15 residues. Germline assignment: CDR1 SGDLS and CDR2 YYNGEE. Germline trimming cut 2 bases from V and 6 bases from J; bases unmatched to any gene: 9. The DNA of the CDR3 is TGTGCCAGCAGCGTGAGCGGGGGGACTCTCTTCGAGCAGTACTTC. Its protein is CASSVSGGTLFEQYF.

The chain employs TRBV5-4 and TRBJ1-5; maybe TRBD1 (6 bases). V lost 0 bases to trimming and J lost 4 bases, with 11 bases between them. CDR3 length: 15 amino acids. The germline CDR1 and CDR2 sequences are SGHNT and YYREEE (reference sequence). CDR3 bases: TGTGCCAGCAGCTTGGACGGGACACAAAATCAGCCCCAGCATTTT. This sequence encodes CASSLDGTQNQPQHF.